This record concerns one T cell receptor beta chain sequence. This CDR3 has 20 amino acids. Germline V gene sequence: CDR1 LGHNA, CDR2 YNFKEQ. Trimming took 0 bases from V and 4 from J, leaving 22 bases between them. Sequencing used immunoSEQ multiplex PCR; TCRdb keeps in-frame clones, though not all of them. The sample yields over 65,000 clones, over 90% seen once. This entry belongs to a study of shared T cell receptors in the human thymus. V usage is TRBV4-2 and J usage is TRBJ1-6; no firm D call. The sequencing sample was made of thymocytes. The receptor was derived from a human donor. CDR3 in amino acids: CASSQDPLLGRPGYNSPLHF. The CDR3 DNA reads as TGTGCCAGCAGCCAAGATCCTCTATTAGGGCGTCCGGGATATAATTCACCCCTCCACTTT.